The subject of this entry is one T cell receptor (beta chain). Antigen unknown. These data come from a study of beta chain features in type 1 diabetes. Based on CD45RO/CCR7/CD25/CD127/CD95/CD27, CD4+ regulatory, stem cell-like memory, naive and central memory cells were sorted. Deletions cut 7 bases from V and 5 bases from J, with 14 bases between. Looked up from germline, CDR1 is MDHEN and CDR2 is SYDVKM. The CDR3 consists of 13 residues. As every portion of the isolated RNA was reverse transcribed, the sequencing read expressed TCRB transcripts. TCRdb's copy holds only in-frame clones and misses some; the assay was immunoSEQ multiplex PCR. In the table there are about 240,000 clones, about 26% of which are singletons. Broader study findings: Researchers cautioned that cDNA sequencing could over-represent cells with high TCR expression. Shorter TCRB CDR3s, moderately but significantly so, were found in Type 1 diabetes patients in all four CD4+ subsets.

The sequence was obtained from a man aged 25-40 years in good health. The chain couples TRBV28 to TRBJ2-5; D may correspond to TRBD1 or TRBD2 (6 bases each). The sample consisted of central memory CD4+ T cells from blood. The CDR3 DNA is TGTGCCAGCAAGGGGGGTGGCCGTGAGACCCAGTACTTC. This translates into CASKGGGRETQYF.